What follows are 21 T cell receptor beta chains derived from one specimen sequenced in a study of blood T cell repertoires in COVID-19. TCRdb's table, derived via immunoSEQ multiplex PCR, lists solely in-frame clones and lacks some. The sample lists 100,000 to 120,000 clones; approximately 90% were seen once. Sequences were obtained from peripheral blood. These receptors all come from a woman aged 70 to 79 who had recovered from COVID-19.

J is TRBJ1-2 and V is TRBV18; possible D gene TRBD1, 6 bases. The CDR3 sequence is 15 residues long. The germline gives CDR1 KGHSH, CDR2 LQKENI. With 0 bases removed from V and 1 base from J, the gap between germline ends came to 9 bases. The CDR3 loop is CASSPPGARNYGYTF. CDR3 DNA: TGTGCCAGCTCACCACCGGGGGCGCGTAACTATGGCTACACCTTC.

This chain uses TRBV5-1 with TRBJ2-3; 7 bases agree with TRBD1. Germline V gene sequence: CDR1 SGHRS, CDR2 YFSETQ. This CDR3 region has 16 residues. V shed 3 bases, J shed 1 base, and the junction held 8 bases outside the gene matches. Here the CDR3 reads CASSSPTGFGTDTQYF. The CDR3 bases are TGCGCCAGCAGCTCCCCGACAGGGTTCGGCACAGATACGCAGTATTTT.

This chain uses TRBV7-9 with TRBJ1-1, with D perhaps TRBD1 (6 bases). V lost 5 bases and J lost 7, with 20 bases in between. Germline CDR1 is SEHNR and CDR2 is FQNEAQ (reference sequence). The CDR3 is 15 residues long. This CDR3 is CASSRQAPAQIEAFF. As DNA, the CDR3 is TGTGCCAGCAGCCGACAGGCCCCAGCCCAGATTGAAGCTTTCTTT.

The sample holds one count of this clone. The V call is TRBV5-4, the J call TRBJ2-4; TRBD1 is a possible D gene (6 bases). The CDR3 length is 13 residues. Germline CDR1 is SGHNT and CDR2 is YYREEE (reference sequence). Trimming took off 6 bases at V and 8 bases at J, with 15 bases between the two ends. CDR3 nucleotides: TGTGCCAGCACCTTCAGGGGCACGGACATTCAGTACTTC. Translated, it gives CASTFRGTDIQYF.

The chain carries TRBV7-2 and TRBJ2-3; possible D gene TRBD2, 6 bases. Germline V gene data show CDR1 as SGHTA and CDR2 as FQGNSA. Trimming pared 8 bases from V and 8 bases from J, leaving 17 bases between. This CDR3 has 13 amino acids. The DNA for the CDR3 is TGTGCCAGCGCGGAGGGGATCGCGTCTACGCAGTATTTT. It codes for CASAEGIASTQYF. Based on the CDR3 plus reference TRBV7-2 and TRBJ2-3, the full variable domain is GAGVSQSPSNKVTEKGKDVELRCDPISGHTALYWYRQSLGQGLEFLIYFQGNSAPDKSGLPSDRFSAERTGGSVSTLTIQRTQQEDSAVYLCASAEGIASTQYFGPGTRLTVL.

The CDR3 bases are TGTGCCAGCAGCCAACGGGGGGCAACTAATGAAAAACTGTTTTTT. Protein sequence: CASSQRGATNEKLFF. The chain uses TRBV5-6 and TRBJ1-4, with D maybe TRBD1 (5 bases). This CDR3 contains 15 residues. From germline, CDR1 is SGHDT and CDR2 YYEEEE. V was shortened by 4 bases and J by 0 bases, with 10 bases between the two germline ends.

The rearrangement joins TRBV6-5 to TRBJ1-6, with D unresolved. Germline V lookup: CDR1 MNHEY, CDR2 SVGAGI. The CDR3 runs to 15 residues. With 7 bases removed from V and 0 bases from J, the gap between germline ends came to 10 bases. CDR3 bases: TGTGCCAGCAAACGCACGAGCTCCTATAATTCACCCCTCCACTTT. Translating gives CASKRTSSYNSPLHF.

The gene calls are TRBV14 and TRBJ2-5; 7 bases line up with TRBD2. Germline CDR1 reads SGHDN; CDR2 reads FVKESK. This CDR3 is built from 13 residues. J lost 5 bases, V lost 2 bases, and 2 bases had no gene match. The CDR3 protein is CASSQWGGETQYF. Here the CDR3 DNA reads TGTGCCAGCAGCCAATGGGGAGGGGAGACCCAGTACTTC.

The J gene is TRBJ2-7, the V gene TRBV7-2; tentative D call: TRBD2 (5 bases). The CDR3 runs 13 residues. Trimming took off 5 bases at V and 7 bases at J, with 15 bases between the two ends. Germline loops: CDR1 SGHTA, CDR2 FQGNSA. The CDR3 DNA reads TGTGCCAGCAGCCTAGATCCGGGGTATGAGCAGTACTTC. This codes for CASSLDPGYEQYF.

The chain carries TRBV7-3 and TRBJ2-5, with TRBD2 identical over 10 bases. In germline, CDR1 is SGHTA, CDR2 FQGTGA. This CDR3 region has 15 residues. The V and J ends lost 5 bases and 5 bases, in that order; junction bases with no gene match: 8. The CDR3 DNA is TGTGCCAGCAGCCAGTCTAGCGGGAGTACGGAGACCCAGTACTTC. Encoded protein: CASSQSSGSTETQYF. The variable domain in full, with the rest retrieved from reference TRBV7-3 and TRBJ2-5, is GAGVSQTPSNKVTEKGKYVELRCDPISGHTALYWYRQSLGQGPEFLIYFQGTGAADDSGLPNDRFFAVRPEGSVSTLKIQRTERGDSAVYLCASSQSSGSTETQYFGPGTRLLVL.

The chain has TRBV7-2 and TRBJ2-3, with a possible D match to TRBD2 (6 bases). The CDR3 has 15 residues. V was cut by 3 bases and J by 1 base, with 11 bases left in between. Germline V CDR1 and CDR2: SGHTA, FQGNSA. CDR3 sequence: CASSLAGLGTDTQYF. The DNA of the CDR3 is TGTGCCAGCAGCTTGGCGGGACTGGGCACAGATACGCAGTATTTT.

The rearrangement links TRBV3-1 (or the pseudogene TRBV3-2) to TRBJ1-2; D remains ambiguous. V shed 0 bases and J shed 4 bases, with 12 bases lying between them. CDR3 length: 15 amino acids. The germline V gene has CDR1 LGHDT and CDR2 YNNKEL (reference sequence). The CDR3 protein is CASSQDGAVSYGYTF. The CDR3 region has the DNA TGTGCCAGCAGCCAAGATGGAGCGGTAAGCTATGGCTACACCTTC.

The chain recombines TRBV3-1 (or the pseudogene TRBV3-2) with TRBJ1-1; D is ambiguous. V was shortened by 1 base and J by 6 bases, with 12 bases between the two germline ends. The CDR3 consists of 14 residues. Germline-derived CDR1 and CDR2 are LGHDT and YNNKEL (reference sequence). Here the CDR3 reads CASSQAGGRAEAFF. CDR3 DNA: TGTGCCAGCAGCCAAGCCGGAGGGAGGGCTGAAGCTTTCTTT.

The V gene is TRBV19, the J gene TRBJ2-7, with D perhaps TRBD2 (5 bases). Trimming took off 3 bases at V and 6 bases at J, with 15 bases between the two ends. CDR3 length equals 14 residues. CDR1 and CDR2 (germline): LNHDA, SQIVND (reference sequence). CDR3 DNA sequence: TGTGCCAGTAGTATTACTGGGAGTCGAGCCGAGCAGTACTTC. It translates to CASSITGSRAEQYF.

The rearrangement uses TRBV29-1 and TRBJ2-5; a weak D match, TRBD2 (5 bases). Germline V CDR1 and CDR2: SQVTM, ANQGSEA. This CDR3 has 14 amino acids. V was trimmed by 3 bases and J by 0 bases, leaving 11 bases between them. CDR3 residues: CSVETDGNQETQYF. The CDR3 coding sequence is TGCAGCGTTGAGACTGACGGGAACCAAGAGACCCAGTACTTC.

This clone was seen a single time. This chain uses TRBV6-4 with TRBJ1-1, with 10 bases identical to TRBD1. V shed 6 bases, J shed 4 bases, and the junction held 2 bases outside the gene matches. CDR3 length: 13 amino acids. Germline loops: CDR1 MRHNA, CDR2 SNTAGT. CDR3 residues: CASRRTGGTEAFF. CDR3 coding DNA: TGTGCCAGCAGGAGGACAGGGGGCACTGAAGCTTTCTTT.

The chain is built from TRBV19 and TRBJ1-5, with 7 bases identical to TRBD1. Germline assignment: CDR1 LNHDA and CDR2 SQIVND (reference sequence). The CDR3 length is 14 residues. Germline trimming cut 7 bases from V and 6 bases from J; bases unmatched to any gene: 9. CDR3 sequence: CASTQQGQGQPQHF. CDR3 DNA sequence: TGTGCCAGTACTCAACAGGGGCAAGGTCAGCCCCAGCATTTT.

The chain couples TRBV24-1 to TRBJ2-1, with 16 bases fitting TRBD2. Germline loops: CDR1 KGHDR, CDR2 SFDVKD. V trimming: 6 bases; J trimming: 5 bases; junction bases outside the gene matches: 12. The CDR3 runs 19 residues. Written as DNA, the CDR3 is TGTGCCACCAGTCCATCCACCGGGACTAGCGGGAGGGCCGACAATGAGCAGTTCTTC. It specifies CATSPSTGTSGRADNEQFF.

V and J are TRBV7-9 and TRBJ1-4; D possibly corresponds to TRBD1 (6 bases). The CDR3 spans 14 residues. Trimming took off 5 bases at V and 5 bases at J, with 12 bases between the two ends. Germline V gene data show CDR1 as SEHNR and CDR2 as FQNEAQ (reference sequence). In DNA, the CDR3 is TGTGCCAGCAGCGCCGGGGACATGAATGAAAAACTGTTTTTT. It encodes CASSAGDMNEKLFF.

The CDR3 sequence is CASSLGPASEAFF. The CDR3 DNA reads TGTGCCAGCAGCTTAGGTCCCGCCAGTGAAGCTTTCTTT. V is TRBV7-2 and J is TRBJ1-1; D gene uncertain. The CDR3 consists of 13 residues. Trimming left V 1 base short and J 7 bases short, with 10 bases between. Per germline, CDR1 SGHTA and CDR2 FQGNSA.

The rearrangement joins TRBV9 to TRBJ2-2; D is undetermined. The CDR3 is 14 amino acids. CDR1 SGDLS and CDR2 YYNGEE come from the germline V gene. Trimming removed 5 bases from V and 6 bases from J, with 14 bases in between. The CDR3 DNA reads as TGTGCCAGCAGTCCCCAGGTTGAGCCCGGGGAGCTGTTTTTT. It translates to CASSPQVEPGELFF.